Below are 14 T cell receptor beta chains sequenced from a single sample in a study of control samples from healthy donors and cancer patients. TCRdb's table, derived via immunoSEQ multiplex PCR, lists solely in-frame clones and lacks some. The sample lists some 140,000 clones, around nine tenths seen once, with about 11% in the top ten. The sequencing sample was made of blood. Every receptor here comes from a man aged 25 to 45 in good health.

The chain carries TRBV7-8 and TRBJ2-7; D gene uncertain. Germline CDR1 reads SGHVS; CDR2 reads FQNEAQ. CDR3 length equals 14 residues. V lost 4 bases and J lost 3, with 13 bases in between. CDR3 in DNA: TGTGCCAGCAGCTCAACACCCCTTCACTACGAGCAGTACTTC. It codes for CASSSTPLHYEQYF.

V is TRBV6-5 and J is TRBJ1-1; tentatively, D is TRBD1 (6 bases). Germline lookup yields CDR1 MNHEY and CDR2 SVGAGI. CDR3 size: 15 residues. With 5 bases removed from V and 11 bases from J, the gap between germline ends came to 24 bases. The CDR3 DNA follows: TGTGCCAGCAGTCCCGCGGGCGGGACATTATTTCGGGCTTTCTTT. Its protein is CASSPAGGTLFRAFF.

This clone was observed once. V and J are TRBV28 and TRBJ1-2, with 9 bases aligning to TRBD1. The J segment lost 1 base and the V segment lost 1 base, leaving 1 base of the junction unmatched. From germline, CDR1 is MDHEN and CDR2 SYDVKM. CDR3 size: 15 residues. CDR3 sequence: CASSLLGQGNYGYTF. Here the CDR3 DNA reads TGTGCCAGCAGTTTATTGGGACAGGGTAACTATGGCTACACCTTC.

The rearrangement joins TRBV5-1 to TRBJ2-1; 11 nucleotides line up with TRBD2. Germline V gene lookup returns CDR1 SGHRS and CDR2 YFSETQ. Germline trimming cut 4 bases from V and 7 bases from J; bases unmatched to any gene: 10. CDR3 length: 16 amino acids. CDR3 sequence: CASSGLAGGLRNEQFF. CDR3 in DNA: TGCGCCAGCAGCGGGCTAGCGGGAGGTCTGAGGAATGAGCAGTTCTTC. The whole variable domain, filled in from reference TRBV5-1 and TRBJ2-1, reads KAGVTQTPRYLIKTRGQQVTLSCSPISGHRSVSWYQQTPGQGLQFLFEYFSETQRNKGNFPGRFSGRQFSNSRSEMNVSTLELGDSALYLCASSGLAGGLRNEQFFGPGTRLTVL.

This clone was counted a single time. The chain recombines TRBV4-1 with TRBJ2-3; 8 bases line up with TRBD1. The CDR3 loop spans 17 amino acids. V lost 1 base and J lost 2; bases outside the gene matches: 8. Germline CDR1 is MGHRA and CDR2 is YSYEKL. The DNA of the CDR3 is TGCGCCAGCAGCCAAGCCCCTGCAGGGGGCTTCACAGATACGCAGTATTTT. Translating gives CASSQAPAGGFTDTQYF.

The J gene is TRBJ2-7, the V gene TRBV7-9; TRBD2 is a possible D gene (6 bases). CDR1 is SEHNR, CDR2 FQNEAQ, per germline (reference sequence). Trimming pared 5 bases from V and 3 bases from J, leaving 17 bases between. The CDR3 covers 15 residues. CDR3 in amino acids: CASSRQPGLLYEQYF. For the CDR3, the DNA is TGTGCCAGCAGCAGACAACCGGGACTTCTCTACGAGCAGTACTTC.

The rearrangement links TRBV7-2 to TRBJ2-7, with 10 bases matching TRBD1. Trimming took 3 bases from V and 2 from J; bases not matched to a gene: 4. Germline values: CDR1 SGHTA, CDR2 FQGNSA. The CDR3 is made up of 15 amino acids. CDR3 sequence reads: CASSFTGTGAYEQYF. CDR3 coding DNA: TGTGCCAGCAGCTTTACCGGGACAGGGGCCTACGAGCAGTACTTC. The entire variable domain, with the rest obtained from reference TRBV7-2 and TRBJ2-7, is as follows: GAGVSQSPSNKVTEKGKDVELRCDPISGHTALYWYRQSLGQGLEFLIYFQGNSAPDKSGLPSDRFSAERTGGSVSTLTIQRTQQEDSAVYLCASSFTGTGAYEQYFGPGTRLTVT.

The V call is TRBV4-1, the J call TRBJ2-1; D is unresolved. Germline V gene data show CDR1 as MGHRA and CDR2 as YSYEKL. CDR3 length equals 15 residues. V was shortened by 3 bases and J by 7 bases, with 16 bases between the two germline ends. In DNA, the CDR3 is TGCGCCAGCAGCCATGAATCTAGTTTATGGAATGAGCAGTTCTTC. Its translation is CASSHESSLWNEQFF.

The chain links TRBV30 to TRBJ2-7; TRBD2 aligns across 10 bases. Germline CDR1 is GTSNPN and CDR2 is SVGIG (reference sequence). The junction had 14 bases not matched to a gene; V was cut back by 7 bases and J by 2 bases. This CDR3 region has 16 residues. CDR3 sequence reads: CAFSTLTSGTTYEQYF. The CDR3 bases are TGTGCCTTTTCAACCTTAACTAGCGGGACAACCTACGAGCAGTACTTC.

V usage is TRBV5-1 and J usage is TRBJ2-5; maybe TRBD1 (6 bases). CDR3 length: 14 amino acids. The V end lost 2 bases, the J end lost 9 bases, and 17 bases lay between the germline ends. The germline V gene has CDR1 SGHRS and CDR2 YFSETQ. The CDR3 protein is CASSLSADPGAQYF. The CDR3 nucleotides read TGCGCCAGCAGCTTATCGGCAGACCCAGGGGCCCAGTACTTC.

The chain carries TRBV11-2 and TRBJ2-1; D is undetermined. Trimming took 1 base from V and 2 from J, leaving 9 bases between them. Germline loops: CDR1 SGHAT, CDR2 FQNNGV. The CDR3 consists of 15 residues. CDR3 DNA sequence: TGTGCCAGCAGCTTAGTCGAGTGGCCCTACAATGAGCAGTTCTTC. This translates into CASSLVEWPYNEQFF. Full variable domain (missing parts from reference TRBV11-2 and TRBJ2-1): EAGVAQSPRYKIIEKRQSVAFWCNPISGHATLYWYQQILGQGPKLLIQFQNNGVVDDSQLPKDRFSAERLKGVDSTLKIQPAKLEDSAVYLCASSLVEWPYNEQFFGPGTRLTVL.

Only one count was recorded for this clone. The chain employs TRBV5-4 and TRBJ1-2; 7 bases are a match to TRBD1. V shed 5 bases and J 4 bases; nucleotides not matched to a gene: 5. Looked up from germline, CDR1 is SGHNT and CDR2 is YYREEE (reference sequence). The CDR3 loop spans 13 amino acids. The CDR3: CASRYRGFYGYTF. Here the CDR3 DNA reads TGTGCCAGCAGGTACAGGGGATTCTATGGCTACACCTTC.

The chain combines TRBV28 with TRBJ2-7; D is unclear. Germline assignment: CDR1 MDHEN and CDR2 SYDVKM. V was pared by 3 bases and J by 0 bases, with 12 bases between. The CDR3 extends over 15 amino acids. The CDR3 loop is CASSLTPRSSYEQYF. Here the CDR3 DNA reads TGTGCCAGCAGTTTGACCCCCAGGAGCTCCTACGAGCAGTACTTC.

This chain links TRBV11-3 with TRBJ2-4; 10 bases agree with TRBD1. The trim removed 6 bases at V and 11 bases at J, leaving 4 bases unmatched. This CDR3 spans 12 amino acids. CDR1 and CDR2 from the germline V gene are SGHNT and YENEEA. CDR3 sequence: CASRSGTGVQYF. DNA for the CDR3: TGTGCCAGCAGGTCCGGGACAGGGGTTCAGTACTTC.